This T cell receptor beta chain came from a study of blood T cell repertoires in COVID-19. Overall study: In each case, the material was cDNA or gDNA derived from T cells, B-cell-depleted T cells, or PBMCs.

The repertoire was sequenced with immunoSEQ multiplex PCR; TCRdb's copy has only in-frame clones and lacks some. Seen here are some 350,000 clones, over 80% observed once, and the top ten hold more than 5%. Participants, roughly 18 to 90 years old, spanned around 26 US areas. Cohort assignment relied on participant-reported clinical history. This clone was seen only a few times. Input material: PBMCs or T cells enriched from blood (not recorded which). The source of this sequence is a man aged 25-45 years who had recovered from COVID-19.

CDR3 coding DNA: TGTGCCAGCAGTACCGGGACAGAAAATGAAAAACTGTTTTTT. This sequence encodes CASSTGTENEKLFF. The rearrangement joins TRBV6-2 or TRBV6-3 to TRBJ1-4, with TRBD1 identical over 7 bases. Germline trimming cut 5 bases from V and 5 bases from J; bases unmatched to any gene: 5. The CDR3 loop spans 14 amino acids. Looked up from germline, CDR1 is MNHEY and CDR2 is SVGEGT.